Shown below are 27 T cell receptor beta chains from a single sample sequenced in a study of blood T cell repertoires in COVID-19. Clones were read by immunoSEQ multiplex PCR, and TCRdb kept only the in-frame ones, dropping some. Here the sample spans a few hundred thousand clones, approximately 90% being singletons. Sequencing used peripheral blood. The receptor source for this set is a woman in her 30s with active or convalescent COVID-19.

The table lists this clone with a few counts. This chain joins TRBV30 and TRBJ2-7; 12 bases fit TRBD1. The CDR3 loop spans 15 amino acids. V gave up 3 bases and J gave up 5 bases; unmatched junction bases: 8. Germline CDR1 and CDR2: GTSNPN and SVGIG (reference sequence). Here the CDR3 reads CAWSDGTGGFNEQYF. In DNA form, the CDR3 reads TGTGCCTGGAGCGATGGGACAGGGGGCTTCAACGAGCAGTACTTC. The variable domain in full, completed from reference TRBV30 and TRBJ2-7, reads SQTIHQWPATLVQPVGSPLSLECTVEGTSNPNLYWYRQAAGRGLQLLFYSVGIGQISSEVPQNLSASRPQDRQFILSSKKLLLSDSGFYLCAWSDGTGGFNEQYFGPGTRLTVT.

The V gene is TRBV14, the J gene TRBJ1-1; D gene uncertain. Germline loops: CDR1 SGHDN, CDR2 FVKESK. The CDR3 covers 14 residues. V was trimmed by 0 bases and J by 1 base, leaving 6 bases between them. CDR3 DNA: TGTGCCAGCAGCCAAGATTCCGGGAACACTGAAGCTTTCTTT. As protein: CASSQDSGNTEAFF.

The rearrangement uses TRBV19 and TRBJ1-5; D unresolved. V lost 8 bases and J 4 bases, leaving 18 bases between the germline ends. Per germline, CDR1 LNHDA and CDR2 SQIVND (reference sequence). The CDR3 consists of 15 residues. CDR3 in amino acids: CASRLTGYRNQPQHF. The CDR3 bases are TGTGCCAGTCGCCTCACCGGGTACCGGAATCAGCCCCAGCATTTT.

V usage is TRBV5-6 and J usage is TRBJ2-1; tentative D call: TRBD2 (6 bases). The CDR3 covers 14 residues. V shed 6 bases and J shed 0 bases, with 10 bases lying between them. Germline loops: CDR1 SGHDT, CDR2 YYEEEE. The chain's CDR3 is CASKRELSYNEQFF. The CDR3 DNA follows: TGTGCCAGCAAACGGGAGCTCTCCTACAATGAGCAGTTCTTC.

V gene TRBV27 combines with J gene TRBJ2-1, with no clear D. Germline V gives CDR1 MNHEY, CDR2 SMNVEV (reference sequence). Trimming took off 4 bases at V and 10 bases at J, with 14 bases between the two ends. The CDR3 spans 13 residues. The CDR3 DNA reads TGTGCCAGCAGTTCATCCCTGAGTCGGGAGCAGTTCTTC. Protein: CASSSSLSREQFF.

J is TRBJ2-1 and V is TRBV29-1, with 8 bases matching TRBD2. Germline CDR1 is SQVTM and CDR2 is ANQGSEA. CDR3 length: 13 residues. Trimming took 6 bases from V and 7 from J; bases not matched to a gene: 8. The CDR3 here is CSVGTGGFNEQFF. The CDR3 DNA follows: TGCAGCGTGGGCACGGGGGGGTTTAATGAGCAGTTCTTC.

This clone was found once. In the same sample, other DNA sequences code for this CDR3. The chain recombines TRBV7-9 with TRBJ2-3; 9 bases agree with TRBD2. Trimming removed 1 base from V and 2 bases from J; junction bases left unmatched: 4. The CDR3 runs 16 residues. Germline CDR1 reads SEHNR; CDR2 reads FQNEAQ (reference sequence). CDR3 loop: CASSLGLAGSTDTQYF. For the CDR3, the DNA is TGTGCCAGCAGCTTAGGGCTAGCGGGGTCCACAGATACGCAGTATTTT.

This chain joins TRBV4-1 and TRBJ1-2, with TRBD1 matching over 7 bases. CDR3 size: 15 residues. Germline CDR1 is MGHRA and CDR2 is YSYEKL. V shed 3 bases, J shed 2 bases, and the junction held 6 bases outside the gene matches. The CDR3 here is CASSHLGQNNYGYTF. The CDR3 nucleotides read TGCGCCAGCAGCCACTTGGGACAGAACAACTATGGCTACACCTTC.

This sequence joins TRBV5-1 and TRBJ2-3, with TRBD2 as a possible D gene (5 bases). Deletions cut 4 bases from V and 3 bases from J, with 21 bases between. This CDR3 region has 17 residues. CDR1 is SGHRS, CDR2 YFSETQ, per germline. CDR3 in DNA: TGCGCCAGCAGCCCAACCCCGACTGGACGAGGGACAGATACGCAGTATTTT. Translated, it gives CASSPTPTGRGTDTQYF.

J is TRBJ2-3 and V is TRBV5-4; 8 nucleotides match TRBD2. Trimming at V came to 4 bases and at J to 0 bases, leaving 1 base not matched to a gene. In germline, CDR1 is SGHNT, CDR2 YYREEE (reference sequence). The CDR3 covers 14 residues. In nucleotides, the CDR3 is TGTGCCAGCAGCCGGGAGGGCAGCACAGATACGCAGTATTTT. Amino acid sequence: CASSREGSTDTQYF.

The chain has TRBV19 and TRBJ1-1; D gene uncertain. CDR1 and CDR2 (germline): LNHDA, SQIVND (reference sequence). Between the trimmed V and J ends, which lost 4 bases and 7 bases, there was a span of 10 bases. The CDR3 extends over 12 amino acids. The CDR3 is CASSTILGEAFF. CDR3 bases: TGTGCCAGTAGTACGATCCTAGGTGAAGCTTTCTTT.

This chain uses TRBV28 with TRBJ1-4; TRBD1 agrees at 7 bases. The germline CDR1 and CDR2 sequences are MDHEN and SYDVKM. This CDR3 is built from 14 residues. Losses at the gene ends were 6 bases for V and 5 bases for J; bases not matched to a gene: 6. CDR3 loop: CASSSGQANEKLFF. CDR3 nucleotides: TGTGCCAGCAGCTCCGGACAGGCAAATGAAAAACTGTTTTTT.

This chain uses TRBV25-1 with TRBJ1-2; tentative D call: TRBD1 (5 bases). The CDR3 covers 13 residues. The germline V gene has CDR1 MGHDK and CDR2 SYGVNS. V was shortened by 4 bases and J by 5 bases, with 11 bases between the two germline ends. The chain's CDR3 is CASSGQLLYGYTF. The CDR3 nucleotides are TGTGCCAGCAGTGGACAGTTGCTATATGGCTACACCTTC.

The CDR3 sequence is CASSEASSNQPQHF. The CDR3 DNA follows: TGTGCCAGCAGTGAGGCAAGTAGCAATCAGCCCCAGCATTTT. V and J are TRBV6-1 and TRBJ1-5; D ambiguous. The CDR3 spans 14 residues. CDR1 is MNHNS and CDR2 is SASEGT in the germline V gene. V gave up 3 bases and J gave up 0 bases, with 6 bases separating them.

The rearrangement links TRBV5-1 to TRBJ2-5; D gene unclear. There are 14 residues in the CDR3. V was pared by 4 bases and J by 0 bases, with 10 bases between. CDR1 SGHRS and CDR2 YFSETQ come from the germline V gene. The chain's CDR3 is CASSPQQDQETQYF. The CDR3 DNA sequence: TGCGCCAGCAGCCCCCAACAAGACCAAGAGACCCAGTACTTC.

V gene TRBV15 combines with J gene TRBJ2-6, with TRBD2 identical over 8 bases. The CDR3 is 16 amino acids. V trimming: 11 bases; J trimming: 1 base; junction bases outside the gene matches: 10. Germline V CDR1 and CDR2: LNHNV, YYDKDF (reference sequence). The CDR3 nucleotides read TGTGCCCCCCGCGGGGGCGGGGGGTCTGGGGCCAACGTCCTGACTTTC. Its translation is CAPRGGGGSGANVLTF.

This clone occurred a few times. This chain uses TRBV9 with TRBJ1-1, with 7 positions matching TRBD1. There are 15 residues in the CDR3. Germline V gene data show CDR1 as SGDLS and CDR2 as YYNGEE. V was pared by 4 bases and J by 4 bases, with 10 bases of the junction left unmatched. CDR3 protein: CASSPRQGLGTEAFF. The CDR3 coding sequence is TGTGCCAGCAGCCCAAGACAGGGTTTGGGCACTGAAGCTTTCTTT.

J is TRBJ2-1 and V is TRBV7-3; tentative D call: TRBD1 (5 bases). V was clipped by 2 bases and J by 10 bases, with 15 bases between them. CDR3 size: 14 residues. Germline V lookup: CDR1 SGHTA, CDR2 FQGTGA. In nucleotides, the CDR3 is TGTGCCAGCAGCTTAGGACACGGTGTAGTGGAGCAGTTCTTC. Its protein is CASSLGHGVVEQFF.

This chain connects TRBV7-2 to TRBJ2-1; maybe TRBD2 (5 bases). The CDR3 runs 17 residues. Germline assignment: CDR1 SGHTA and CDR2 FQGNSA. Trimming left V 6 bases short and J 7 bases short, with 25 bases between. The CDR3 DNA reads as TGTGCCAGCAGTCCCCCCAGGAGGTCTAGGGTAGGGAATGAGCAGTTCTTC. This gives the protein CASSPPRRSRVGNEQFF.

This clone was counted between two and nine times. The CDR3, as DNA: TGTGCCAGCAGCTTAAACAGGGAGTCGAGAAACGAGCAGTACTTC. It translates to CASSLNRESRNEQYF. The J gene is TRBJ2-7, the V gene TRBV11-2; possible D gene TRBD1, 6 bases. Germline V gene sequence: CDR1 SGHAT, CDR2 FQNNGV. V lost 2 bases and J 5 bases, leaving 16 bases between the germline ends. The CDR3 is made up of 15 amino acids.

The V gene is TRBV19, the J gene TRBJ2-3, with D possibly TRBD2 on 6 matching bases. V lost 3 bases to trimming and J lost 4 bases, with 14 bases between them. The CDR3 is 15 amino acids. In germline, CDR1 is LNHDA, CDR2 SQIVND (reference sequence). The CDR3 loop is CASSITPSGADTQYF. The CDR3 DNA is TGTGCCAGTAGTATTACCCCCTCGGGGGCAGATACGCAGTATTTT.

The V gene is TRBV4-1, the J gene TRBJ2-3; 10 bases are a match to TRBD2. V dropped 0 bases and J dropped 7; count of bases not matched to a gene: 10. This CDR3 has 17 residues. The germline gives CDR1 MGHRA, CDR2 YSYEKL. CDR3 sequence reads: CASSQDRERGGPYTQYF. The CDR3 bases are TGCGCCAGCAGCCAAGATAGGGAGCGGGGGGGCCCATATACGCAGTATTTT.

The chain carries TRBV30 and TRBJ2-7, with TRBD2 matching over 7 bases. CDR1 GTSNPN and CDR2 SVGIG come from the germline V gene (reference sequence). CDR3 length equals 12 residues. J lost 7 bases, V lost 2 bases, and 5 bases had no gene match. The CDR3 region has the DNA TGTGCCTGGAGTTTCATAGCGGGTGAGCAGTACTTC. The encoded protein is CAWSFIAGEQYF.

The rearrangement joins TRBV19 to TRBJ1-1, with D tentatively TRBD1 (6 bases). The germline V and J ends were trimmed by 4 bases and 8 bases, with 20 bases remaining between them. The length of the CDR3 is 15 residues. CDR1 is LNHDA, CDR2 SQIVND, per germline (reference sequence). The CDR3 region is CASSTDLRYREEAFF. In nucleotides, the CDR3 is TGTGCCAGTAGTACCGACCTACGATACAGGGAGGAAGCTTTCTTT.

This clone was detected a few times. The chain links TRBV7-9 to TRBJ1-6, with D possibly being TRBD1 (5 bases). The CDR3 covers 12 residues. In germline, CDR1 is SEHNR, CDR2 FQNEAQ (reference sequence). Trimming shortened V by 4 bases and J by 10 bases, and 8 bases separated the two germline ends. The CDR3, as DNA: TGTGCCAGCAGCTCAGGGAAATCACCCCTCCACTTT. Translating it yields CASSSGKSPLHF. The full variable domain, rest sourced from reference TRBV7-9 and TRBJ1-6, is DTGVSQNPRHKITKRGQNVTFRCDPISEHNRLYWYRQTLGQGPEFLTYFQNEAQLEKSRLLSDRFSAERPKGSFSTLEIQRTEQGDSAMYLCASSSGKSPLHFGNGTRLTVT.

J is TRBJ1-1 and V is TRBV24-1; 7 positions match TRBD1. The germline V gene has CDR1 KGHDR and CDR2 SFDVKD. The V gene end was trimmed by 8 bases and the J gene end by 2 bases; junction bases not matched to a gene: 7. CDR3 size: 14 residues. For the CDR3, the DNA is TGTGCCACCAAAGGGGGACAGAGAAACACTGAAGCTTTCTTT. This translates into CATKGGQRNTEAFF.

The CDR3: CASSLLQGMETQYF. CDR3 bases: TGTGCCAGCAGCTTACTGCAGGGTATGGAGACCCAGTACTTC. The chain is built from TRBV7-6 and TRBJ2-5, with D maybe TRBD1 (5 bases). This CDR3 spans 14 amino acids. The germline gives CDR1 SGHVS, CDR2 FNYEAQ. The V end was cut by 2 bases, the J end by 5 bases, with 12 bases between.